Shown below are 9 T cell receptor beta chains from a single sample sequenced in a study of T-cell reconstitution after alpha-beta-depleted transplantation in children. For TCRbeta, the library was prepared with unique molecular identifiers. TCRdb reprocessed the PCR reads with MiXCR, giving one entry per CDR3 protein. The profile shows some 300,000 distinct CDR3 sequences, 10% of them singletons. The source was PBMCs from the stem cell graft donor, collected from the stem cell graft. These receptors were collected from a human donor who donated a stem cell graft to a child with acute lymphoblastic leukemia.

In its sample, this clonotype was seen a few times. This chain joins TRBV28 and TRBJ2-7, with TRBD1 identical over 11 bases. The CDR3 totals 13 residues. Germline V gene sequence: CDR1 MDHEN, CDR2 SYDVKM. The J segment lost 4 bases and the V segment lost 8 bases, leaving 4 bases of the junction unmatched. CDR3 coding DNA: TGTGCCAGCCCACGGGACAGGGGGTACGAGCAGTACTTC. This gives the protein CASPRDRGYEQYF.

This clonotype appeared a few times. This sequence joins TRBV10-2 and TRBJ2-1; TRBD2 matches at 10 bases. Germline V gene sequence: CDR1 WSHSY, CDR2 SAAADI. The CDR3 totals 15 residues. V trimming: 2 bases; J trimming: 8 bases; junction bases outside the gene matches: 6. CDR3 DNA sequence: TGCGCCAGCAGTGAGGCTAGCGGGAGTTCATATGAGCAGTTCTTC. It translates to CASSEASGSSYEQFF.

V is TRBV4-3 and J is TRBJ1-1, with D tentatively TRBD1 (6 bases). V was shortened by 3 bases and J by 7 bases, with 12 bases between the two germline ends. The CDR3 consists of 13 residues. The germline V gene has CDR1 LGHNA and CDR2 YSLEER. CDR3: CASSHRGPFEAFF. The CDR3 DNA sequence: TGCGCCAGCAGCCACAGGGGACCTTTTGAAGCTTTCTTT.

A few counts support this clonotype. The chain combines TRBV20-1 with TRBJ2-5, with 7 nucleotides matching TRBD1. The CDR3 runs 14 residues. The V gene end was trimmed by 0 bases and the J gene end by 2 bases; junction bases not matched to a gene: 3. CDR1 is DFQATT, CDR2 SNEGSKA, per germline (reference sequence). In DNA, the CDR3 is TGCAGTGCTAGAGACTCACAGGGGCAAGAGACCCAGTACTTC. Translating it yields CSARDSQGQETQYF.

DNA for the CDR3: TGTGCCAGCAGTCAACTGGACCGGTATCAGCCCCAGCATTTT. As protein: CASSQLDRYQPQHF. The chain combines TRBV28 with TRBJ1-5; unclear D gene. The CDR3 contains 14 residues. V lost 5 bases and J lost 5, with 13 bases in between. The V gene's germline CDR1 is MDHEN and CDR2 SYDVKM.

This clonotype occurred once. Germline and junction disagree at one end, which may indicate a read error. The chain uses TRBV7-2 and TRBJ2-2; 7 positions agree with TRBD2. CDR1 and CDR2 (germline): SGHTA, FQGNSA. The CDR3 is made up of 16 amino acids. CDR3 coding DNA: TGTGCCAGCAGCTTATTGGCCGGGGGGAACCCCGGGGAGCTGTTTTTT. Its protein product is CASSLLAGGNPGELFF.

This chain links TRBV4-1 with TRBJ1-5; possible D gene TRBD1, 5 bases. Looked up from germline, CDR1 is MGHRA and CDR2 is YSYEKL. V was clipped by 2 bases and J by 4 bases, with 9 bases between them. The CDR3 consists of 14 residues. CDR3: CASSQTQGNQPQHF. CDR3 coding DNA: TGCGCCAGCAGCCAAACTCAGGGTAATCAGCCCCAGCATTTT.

The sample holds many counts of this clonotype. The V and J genes are TRBV20-1 and TRBJ2-7, with D perhaps being TRBD1 or TRBD2 (5 bases each). CDR3 length: 14 residues. Germline V gene sequence: CDR1 DFQATT, CDR2 SNEGSKA (reference sequence). V dropped 3 bases and J dropped 3 bases, with 15 bases sitting between them. CDR3 DNA sequence: TGCAGTGCTAGGCGTGAGGGGCGCGGCTACGAGCAGTACTTC. Translation: CSARREGRGYEQYF.

This clonotype was picked up a small number of times. The chain recombines TRBV27 with TRBJ2-7; D uncertain. Trimming stripped 5 bases from V and 0 bases from J, with 20 bases between. Per germline, CDR1 MNHEY and CDR2 SMNVEV (reference sequence). The CDR3 contains 17 residues. In DNA, the CDR3 is TGTGCCAGCAGTCCCCTGGTCGGGCAGCCGAGCTCCTACGAGCAGTACTTC. Protein product: CASSPLVGQPSSYEQYF.